Listed below are T cell receptor beta chains from one sample, sequenced in a study of long-term antiretroviral therapy in people with HIV. Sequencing was performed with immunoSEQ multiplex PCR; in TCRdb, only in-frame clones are kept and a portion is missing. The sample has fewer than 35,000 clones, 82% seen once. The sample here was unsorted PBMCs, taken 2.9 years after starting antiretroviral therapy. All receptors derive from a man between 50 and 59 years old with HIV. Both conserved end residues are part of each CDR3. D genes are given only for firm matches. Size is omitted from some rows. Given values are once, few, many or a class for expanded clones.

length,D,V,J,size,DNA,CDR3
14,TRBD1,TRBV6-5,TRBJ1-1,once,TGTGCCAGCAGCCGGACAGGGAGGAACACTGAAGCTTTCTTT,CASSRTGRNTEAFF
14,-,TRBV19,TRBJ1-1,-,TGTGCCAGTAGTATTATTCAGCGGGGATCTGAAGCTTTCTTT,CASSIIQRGSEAFF
15,-,TRBV9,TRBJ2-1,-,TGTGCCAGCAGCGAGAGTGGACAACCATACAATGAGCAGTTCTTC,CASSESGQPYNEQFF
13,TRBD1,TRBV29-1,TRBJ1-5,-,TGCAGCGTTGGGACAGGGCGATATCAGCCCCAGCATTTT,CSVGTGRYQPQHF
15,TRBD1,TRBV6-5,TRBJ1-6,-,TGTGCCAGCAGTTATTACCGACAGGGGTATTCACCCCTCCACTTT,CASSYYRQGYSPLHF
15,-,TRBV6-5,TRBJ2-7,-,TGTGCCAGCAGTTACTCGACCGGCGGGGAGTACGAGCAGTACTTC,CASSYSTGGEYEQYF
17,-,TRBV7-9,TRBJ1-1,-,TGTGCCAGCAGCCCACGCCTCTCATCCCGAACCGCCACTGAAGCTTTCTTT,CASSPRLSSRTATEAFF
19,-,TRBV19,TRBJ2-6,-,TGTGCCAGTAGTATAGATGTCCTTACTGTGGGAGCTGGGGCCAACGTCCTGACTTTC,CASSIDVLTVGAGANVLTF
14,-,TRBV11-1,TRBJ2-2,-,TGTGCCAGCAGCTTAGGTCTAGGAACCGGGGAGCTGTTTTTT,CASSLGLGTGELFF
14,-,TRBV7-3,TRBJ1-2,-,TGTGCCAGCAGCCCATGGGGAGCTAACTATGGCTACACCTTC,CASSPWGANYGYTF
18,-,TRBV28,TRBJ1-1,-,TGTGCCAGCAGTACCCTCCCCGGGACCCCTGATCTCAACACTGAAGCTTTCTTT,CASSTLPGTPDLNTEAFF
13,TRBD1,TRBV13,TRBJ1-1,-,TGTGCCAGCGGACAGGGGGTACGATTGGAAGCTTTCTTT,CASGQGVRLEAFF
14,-,TRBV19,TRBJ2-3,-,TGTGCCAGTAGTATAGTCGGGGTCGCAGGTACGCAGTATTTT,CASSIVGVAGTQYF
16,TRBD1,TRBV10-3,TRBJ2-7,medium-sized,TGTGCCATCAGTGAGTCAGGTTCAGGGGGCTCCTACGAGCAGTACTTC,CAISESGSGGSYEQYF
14,-,TRBV5-1,TRBJ1-1,-,TGCGCCAGCAGCTTGCCAGAGATGAACACTGAAGCTTTCTTT,CASSLPEMNTEAFF
16,TRBD1,TRBV28,TRBJ2-7,-,TGTGCCAGCCGACTAATAGGGACAGGGAAGTCCTACGAGCAGTACTTC,CASRLIGTGKSYEQYF
14,TRBD1,TRBV2,TRBJ1-6,-,TGTGCCAGCAGCGGACAGGGATCGAATTCACCCCTCCACTTT,CASSGQGSNSPLHF
14,-,TRBV6-1,TRBJ1-5,-,TGTGCCAGCAGTGGTGGAGGAGCCAGGCAGCCCCAGCATTTT,CASSGGGARQPQHF
19,-,TRBV7-8,TRBJ1-5,-,TGTGCCAGCAGCTTAGGCTTCCGGGACGGACTGAATAGCAATCAGCCCCAGCATTTT,CASSLGFRDGLNSNQPQHF
14,-,TRBV29-1,TRBJ2-1,-,TGCAGCGTTGAAGGTAGGGGAGCCTACAATGAGCAGTTCTTC,CSVEGRGAYNEQFF
16,TRBD1,TRBV15,TRBJ2-1,-,TGTGCCACCAGCAACCCGGGACAGGCAATTTACAATGAGCAGTTCTTC,CATSNPGQAIYNEQFF
14,-,TRBV29-1,TRBJ1-2,-,TGCAGCGTTGAGGGGACCGGAGCTAACTATGGCTACACCTTC,CSVEGTGANYGYTF
15,TRBD1,TRBV10-3,TRBJ2-2,-,TGTGCCATCCGGCCGGGGACAGGCGACACCGGGGAGCTGTTTTTT,CAIRPGTGDTGELFF
14,-,TRBV6-5,TRBJ1-2,-,TGTGCCAGCAGTGACGGACCAGGGAACTATGGCTACACCTTC,CASSDGPGNYGYTF
18,TRBD1,TRBV7-7,TRBJ1-3,-,TGTGCTAGCAGCTTAGTACCCCAAGACAGGGACTCTGGAAACACCATATATTTT,CASSLVPQDRDSGNTIYF
12,-,TRBV7-2,TRBJ1-2,-,TGTGCCAGCAGCGCCCGGTTCGGTGGCTACACCTTC,CASSARFGGYTF
16,-,TRBV5-1,TRBJ2-5,few,TGCGCCAGCAGCTTGGTCCCTTACGGGGGCCAAGAGACCCAGTACTTC,CASSLVPYGGQETQYF
14,-,TRBV4-1,TRBJ1-1,once,TGCGCCAGCAGCGGACGGACAGTGAACACTGAAGCTTTCTTT,CASSGRTVNTEAFF
14,-,TRBV5-5,TRBJ1-2,-,TGTGCCAGCAGCCCCGAATGGGGGCGTGATGGCTACACCTTC,CASSPEWGRDGYTF
15,-,TRBV15,TRBJ2-7,-,TGTGCCACCAGCAACAGCCGGGCCGACTCCTACGAGCAGTACTTC,CATSNSRADSYEQYF
16,-,TRBV19,TRBJ1-5,-,TGTGCCAGTAGTATGGCGGTGGGAGCCCCGGCGGAGCCCCAGCATTTT,CASSMAVGAPAEPQHF
15,-,TRBV11-3,TRBJ1-6,-,TGTGCCAGCAGCTTAGTCCGGGGATGGAATTCACCCCTCCACTTT,CASSLVRGWNSPLHF
17,TRBD1,TRBV28,TRBJ2-5,-,TGTGCCAGCAGTCGGCAGGGGGTAGGGGTGTACCAAGAGACCCAGTACTTC,CASSRQGVGVYQETQYF
16,-,TRBV9,TRBJ2-1,hyperexpanded,TGTGCCAGCAGCGTAGAAGGTGTGGGGGCGTTCAATGAGCAGTTCTTC,CASSVEGVGAFNEQFF
17,-,TRBV10-3,TRBJ1-1,-,TGTGCCATCAGTGAATTCGTGTCAGGGGTCATGAACACTGAAGCTTTCTTT,CAISEFVSGVMNTEAFF
16,-,TRBV7-9,TRBJ2-2,-,TGTGCCAGCAGCTTAGATGCTGGGGTGGGCACCGGGGAGCTGTTTTTT,CASSLDAGVGTGELFF
21,TRBD2,TRBV5-3,TRBJ2-7,-,TGTGCCAGAAGCTTGGGATTTGGGGGGAGGGACTCGTCCATAAGGATGAACGAGCAGTACTTC,CARSLGFGGRDSSIRMNEQYF
11,-,TRBV5-1,TRBJ2-1,-,TGCGCCAGCAGAGTTGACAATGAGCAGTTCTTC,CASRVDNEQFF
15,TRBD1,TRBV7-2,TRBJ1-5,-,TGTGCCAGCAGCTTAGGACAGGGTGAGAATCAGCCCCAGCATTTT,CASSLGQGENQPQHF
14,TRBD1,TRBV28,TRBJ1-2,once,TGTGCCAGCAGTTTACCCCTCGGGACAGGTGGCTACACCTTC,CASSLPLGTGGYTF
12,-,TRBV7-3,TRBJ2-1,-,TGTGCCAGCAGCCCCCAAAACAATGAGCAGTTCTTC,CASSPQNNEQFF
16,-,TRBV5-5,TRBJ2-6,once,TGTGCCAGCAGCTCAACACTGGCGTCTGGGGCCAACGTCCTGACTTTC,CASSSTLASGANVLTF